The next 19 T cell receptor beta chains were all read from a single sample in a study of shared clonotypes between healthy human individuals. Profiling relied on immunoSEQ multiplex PCR, and the TCRdb table lists in-frame clones only, not all of them. Among some 1.5 million clones listed, around 95% were seen once. Sequenced material: naive CD4+ T cells sorted from blood. The subset was: CD45RA+ positively selected. The receptor source for this set is a man aged 25-45 years in good health.

The chain couples TRBV5-6 to TRBJ1-1, with D tentatively TRBD1 (5 bases). The CDR3 consists of 14 residues. Per germline, CDR1 SGHDT and CDR2 YYEEEE. Deletions cut 1 base from V and 4 bases from J, with 11 bases between. CDR3 amino acids: CASSLQGRGTEAFF. As DNA, the CDR3 is TGTGCCAGCAGCTTGCAGGGACGGGGCACTGAAGCTTTCTTT.

This chain uses TRBV5-1 with TRBJ1-1; D may be TRBD1 (6 bases). Trimming took off 3 bases at V and 0 bases at J, with 15 bases between the two ends. The germline CDR1 and CDR2 sequences are SGHRS and YFSETQ. The CDR3 consists of 16 residues. The CDR3 DNA reads TGCGCCAGCAGCTACGTCGGGGGGGCGATGAACACTGAAGCTTTCTTT. Translating gives CASSYVGGAMNTEAFF. Full variable domain (remainder filled in from reference TRBV5-1 and TRBJ1-1): KAGVTQTPRYLIKTRGQQVTLSCSPISGHRSVSWYQQTPGQGLQFLFEYFSETQRNKGNFPGRFSGRQFSNSRSEMNVSTLELGDSALYLCASSYVGGAMNTEAFFGQGTRLTVV.

The chain has TRBV19 and TRBJ2-2; TRBD1 matches 9 bases. V was pared by 7 bases and J by 4 bases, with 7 bases of the junction left unmatched. The CDR3 spans 15 residues. Germline V gene sequence: CDR1 LNHDA, CDR2 SQIVND (reference sequence). The CDR3 coding sequence is TGTGCCAGTAATAGGGACAGGGTAAGCACCGGGGAGCTGTTTTTT. Translation: CASNRDRVSTGELFF.

The rearrangement uses TRBV25-1 and TRBJ2-5, with TRBD1 matching over 8 bases. Germline CDR1 is MGHDK and CDR2 is SYGVNS. The CDR3 has 15 amino acids. V lost 3 bases, J lost 5 bases, and 8 bases stayed unmatched. CDR3 in amino acids: CASSDFSGGAETQYF. The CDR3 bases are TGTGCCAGCAGTGATTTTTCAGGGGGCGCGGAGACCCAGTACTTC.

As regards this clone: Other DNA sequences in this specimen translate into the identical CDR3. The genes are TRBV5-1 and TRBJ2-3; 9 nucleotides match TRBD1. After removal of 3 bases from V and 3 bases from J, the junction contained 2 bases not matched to a gene. Germline V lookup: CDR1 SGHRS, CDR2 YFSETQ. This CDR3 contains 14 residues. The chain's CDR3 is CASSSGQGTDTQYF. For the CDR3, the DNA is TGCGCCAGCAGCTCGGGACAGGGAACAGATACGCAGTATTTT.

J is TRBJ2-7 and V is TRBV2, with D maybe TRBD1 (6 bases). The V end lost 3 bases, the J end lost 3 bases, and 15 bases lay between the germline ends. This CDR3 is built from 15 residues. Germline-derived CDR1 and CDR2 are SNHLY and FYNNEI. The CDR3 region is CASSDPEQGNYEQYF. DNA of the CDR3: TGTGCCAGCAGTGATCCCGAACAGGGAAACTACGAGCAGTACTTC.

This sequence joins TRBV4-1 and TRBJ2-5; D may be TRBD1 (5 bases). Germline values: CDR1 MGHRA, CDR2 YSYEKL. The V gene lost 5 bases and the J gene lost 0 bases, with 10 bases spanning the gap. CDR3 length equals 14 residues. The CDR3, as DNA: TGCGCCAGCAGCTCAAGGACAAACCAAGAGACCCAGTACTTC. Its protein is CASSSRTNQETQYF.

This clone has only one observation. This chain uses TRBV19 with TRBJ2-1; 13 bases agree with TRBD2. The V and J ends lost 5 bases and 7 bases, in that order; junction bases with no gene match: 2. Germline-derived CDR1 and CDR2 are LNHDA and SQIVND (reference sequence). This CDR3 is 14 amino acids long. CDR3 protein: CASSPGLAGNEQFF. The DNA of the CDR3 is TGTGCCAGTAGTCCGGGACTAGCGGGGAATGAGCAGTTCTTC.

The chain has TRBV7-2 and TRBJ1-2, with unresolved D. V was shortened by 3 bases and J by 4 bases, with 9 bases between the two germline ends. The CDR3 contains 13 residues. CDR1 and CDR2 (germline): SGHTA, FQGNSA. Written as DNA, the CDR3 is TGTGCCAGCAGCTTTCTGGGAAGCTATGGCTACACCTTC. Amino acid sequence: CASSFLGSYGYTF.

The chain combines TRBV28 with TRBJ2-1; D is ambiguous. The length of the CDR3 is 13 residues. Trimming pared 1 base from V and 7 bases from J, leaving 8 bases between. The V gene's germline CDR1 is MDHEN and CDR2 SYDVKM. The CDR3 here is CASSLSSRNEQFF. CDR3 in DNA: TGTGCCAGCAGTTTATCAAGTAGGAATGAGCAGTTCTTC.

V usage is TRBV9 and J usage is TRBJ1-2, with D unresolved. V gave up 2 bases and J gave up 8 bases, with 22 bases separating them. The CDR3 length is 16 residues. The germline gives CDR1 SGDLS, CDR2 YYNGEE. The CDR3 loop is CASSVNAAARVRGYTF. CDR3 in DNA: TGTGCCAGCAGCGTGAACGCGGCCGCACGAGTCAGGGGCTACACCTTC.

The chain uses TRBV25-1 and TRBJ2-3; 8 nucleotides match TRBD2. The CDR3 covers 14 residues. Unmatched junction bases numbered 6, after V lost 3 bases and J lost 7 bases. Germline V gives CDR1 MGHDK, CDR2 SYGVNS. The CDR3 region is CASSDGLATNTQYF. The CDR3 nucleotides are TGTGCCAGCAGTGATGGACTAGCTACAAATACGCAGTATTTT.

The chain recombines TRBV5-1 with TRBJ2-7; D unresolved. The V end was cut by 5 bases, the J end by 6 bases, with 12 bases between. CDR1 and CDR2 from the germline V gene are SGHRS and YFSETQ. The CDR3 loop spans 12 amino acids. CDR3 bases: TGCGCCAGCAGGGGCGGCCCACTCGAGCAGTACTTC. The encoded protein is CASRGGPLEQYF.

This clone was counted once. The CDR3 nucleotides are TGTGCCAGCAGTGAGGGATTGACCAGCGGCTATGGCTACACCTTC. The encoded protein is CASSEGLTSGYGYTF. This rearrangement joins TRBV6-1 to TRBJ1-2; D is ambiguous. V was shortened by 3 bases and J by 4 bases, with 15 bases between the two germline ends. Germline CDR1 and CDR2: MNHNS and SASEGT. This CDR3 is 15 amino acids long.

This rearrangement joins TRBV7-8 to TRBJ2-4, with 7 bases fitting TRBD2. The germline gives CDR1 SGHVS, CDR2 FQNEAQ. V trimming: 1 base; J trimming: 8 bases; junction bases outside the gene matches: 8. This CDR3 contains 15 residues. CDR3 in DNA: TGTGCCAGCAGCTTAGGAGGCGGGGGAAGGGACATTCAGTACTTC. Protein sequence: CASSLGGGGRDIQYF. Looking up the rest from reference TRBV7-8 and TRBJ2-4 gives the full variable domain: GAGVSQSPRYKVAKRGQDVALRCDPISGHVSLFWYQQALGQGPEFLTYFQNEAQLDKSGLPSDRFFAERPEGSVSTLKIQRTQQEDSAVYLCASSLGGGGRDIQYFGAGTRLSVL.

This clone showed up just a few times. The V and J genes are TRBV6-5 and TRBJ1-5, with 8 nucleotides matching TRBD1. The CDR3 length is 15 residues. CDR1 and CDR2 (germline): MNHEY, SVGAGI. J lost 3 bases, V lost 5 bases, and 6 bases had no gene match. The DNA of the CDR3 is TGTGCCAGCAGTGCGACAGGGGTGGACAATCAGCCCCAGCATTTT. Residues: CASSATGVDNQPQHF.

The genes are TRBV11-3 and TRBJ2-5; D perhaps matches TRBD1 (5 bases). V shed 2 bases and J shed 2 bases, with 6 bases lying between them. The germline gives CDR1 SGHNT, CDR2 YENEEA. The CDR3 sequence is 13 residues long. The CDR3 DNA reads TGTGCCAGCAGCTTAAGACAGCAAGAGACCCAGTACTTC. This codes for CASSLRQQETQYF. Looking up the rest from reference TRBV11-3 and TRBJ2-5 gives the full variable domain: EAGVVQSPRYKIIEKKQPVAFWCNPISGHNTLYWYLQNLGQGPELLIRYENEEAVDDSQLPKDRFSAERLKGVDSTLKIQPAELGDSAVYLCASSLRQQETQYFGPGTRLLVL.

With respect to this clone: This sample includes further DNA sequences coding for the same CDR3. In nucleotides, the CDR3 is TGTGCCAGCAGTCCCCCAGGGGCTAACTATGGCTACACCTTC. Translating gives CASSPPGANYGYTF. This chain joins TRBV28 and TRBJ1-2, with a weak D call TRBD1 (6 bases). Germline CDR1 is MDHEN and CDR2 is SYDVKM. The CDR3 is 14 amino acids. V was pared by 5 bases and J by 0 bases, with 10 bases between.

CDR3 residues: CASRWDRGLVEQYF. The CDR3 DNA reads TGTGCCAGCAGATGGGACAGGGGGCTGGTCGAGCAGTACTTC. The chain links TRBV6-5 to TRBJ2-7, with 12 bases fitting TRBD1. CDR1 MNHEY and CDR2 SVGAGI come from the germline V gene. The trim removed 6 bases at V and 6 bases at J, leaving 6 bases unmatched. The CDR3 is 14 residues long.